This entry features one TCR beta chain sequence. Its antigen remains unknown. With a J-beta primer mix and a sample-barcoded 5' primer, a second PCR ran 7 to 11 cycles. TCRdb re-called the 5' RACE reads with MiXCR, one entry per CDR3 protein. The table shows about 1.4 million distinct CDR3 sequences, with approximately 59% occurring only once. The source of the sample is a study of blood T cells in healthy people across ages. Study-wide context: With template switching, about one barcoded beta molecule was captured per two T cells.

The ends lost 4 bases at V and 0 bases at J; junction bases unmatched: 9. The CDR3 consists of 19 residues. Germline values: CDR1 LGHNA, CDR2 YNFKEQ. Study-wide results and limits: Long-lived donors had more naive CD4+ cells and higher diversity than aged donors. What prevented conclusive comparison of naive and antigen-experienced cells was that PBMCs were unsorted.

The receptor comes from a man aged 18 to 30 in good health. The sample taken for sequencing was blood. The rearrangement uses TRBV4-2 and TRBJ2-6, with 10 bases identical to TRBD1. The CDR3 loop reads CASSPVGTGVSSGANVLTF. The CDR3 DNA follows: TGTGCCAGCAGCCCGGTCGGGACAGGGGTGTCCTCTGGGGCCAACGTCCTGACTTTC.